This T cell receptor (beta chain) derives from a study of T cell repertoires in cytomegalovirus infection. About the research overall: Public TCR beta signatures provided an indication of both CMV infection and a matching HLA type. Whole-study results and caveats: HLA-C-restricted CMV-specific TCR beta clonotypes prevailed in the ex vivo response. Accumulated public TCR beta family frequency recognized individuals carrying CMV together with the relevant HLA.

The germline V and J ends were trimmed by 2 bases and 5 bases, with 11 bases remaining between them. The germline V gene encodes CDR1 SGHTA and CDR2 FQGNSA. CDR3 length: 14 amino acids. This clonotype was seen many times. Its specificity is unknown. A single record per CDR3 protein comes from TCRdb applying MiXCR to the reads. The repertoire holds 210,000 or so distinct CDR3 sequences, with approximately 6.7% as singletons. The TCR was taken from a human donor in good health (CMV status not recorded). Some clones in this sample may be carry-over from other donors' samples. The V and J genes are TRBV7-2 and TRBJ2-3; D is ambiguous. Sequencing was performed on PBMCs. Here the CDR3 reads CASSLSGVVDTQYF. The DNA for the CDR3 is TGTGCCAGCAGCTTAAGTGGGGTAGTAGATACGCAGTATTTT.